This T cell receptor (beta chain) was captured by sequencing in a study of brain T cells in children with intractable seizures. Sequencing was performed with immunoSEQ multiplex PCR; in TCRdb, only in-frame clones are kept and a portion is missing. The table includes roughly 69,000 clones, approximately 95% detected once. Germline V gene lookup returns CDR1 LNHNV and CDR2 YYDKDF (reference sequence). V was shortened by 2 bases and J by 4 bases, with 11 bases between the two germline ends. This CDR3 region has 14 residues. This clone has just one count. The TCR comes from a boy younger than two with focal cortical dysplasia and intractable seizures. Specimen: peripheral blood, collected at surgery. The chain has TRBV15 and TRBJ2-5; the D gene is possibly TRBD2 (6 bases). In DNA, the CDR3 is TGTGCCACCAGCAGAAAAGTGGAGGGAGAGACCCAGTACTTC. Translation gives CATSRKVEGETQYF.